The 25 T cell receptor beta chains in this list originate from one sample, sequenced in a study of T cell responses to AZD1222 COVID-19 vaccine. Here immunoSEQ multiplex PCR was the method, and the copy in TCRdb shows in-frame clones only, minus some. The table shows some 150,000 clones, with 92% occurring only once. Sample: peripheral blood, taken 28 days after the second AZD1222 dose. Receptor source: an adult who received the AZD1222 COVID-19 vaccine.

This clone was seen only once. V gene TRBV28 combines with J gene TRBJ2-7, with a weak D call TRBD1 (6 bases). V lost 1 base to trimming and J lost 2 bases, with 15 bases between them. Germline CDR1 MDHEN, CDR2 SYDVKM. The CDR3 contains 16 residues. Written as DNA, the CDR3 is TGTGCCAGCAGTTTATACAGGGAAAGAGAGACCTACGAGCAGTACTTC. Translated, it gives CASSLYRERETYEQYF.

This chain uses TRBV5-4 with TRBJ2-5; 9 bases are a match to TRBD2. The CDR3 loop spans 15 amino acids. The germline CDR1 and CDR2 sequences are SGHNT and YYREEE (reference sequence). J was trimmed by 3 bases and V by 2 bases; bases with no gene match: 5. CDR3 in DNA: TGTGCCAGCAGCTTCGGCGGGAGGGCCAAAGAGACCCAGTACTTC. It specifies CASSFGGRAKETQYF.

The chain links TRBV30 to TRBJ2-7; TRBD1 aligns across 9 bases. CDR1 is GTSNPN and CDR2 is SVGIG in the germline V gene (reference sequence). V shed 4 bases and J 8 bases; nucleotides not matched to a gene: 9. This CDR3 has 13 amino acids. This CDR3 is CAWNLGQGRKQYF. The CDR3 nucleotides are TGTGCCTGGAACCTAGGACAGGGGCGTAAGCAGTACTTC. The complete variable domain, with remaining parts taken from reference TRBV30 and TRBJ2-7, reads SQTIHQWPATLVQPVGSPLSLECTVEGTSNPNLYWYRQAAGRGLQLLFYSVGIGQISSEVPQNLSASRPQDRQFILSSKKLLLSDSGFYLCAWNLGQGRKQYFGPGTRLTVT.

The chain has TRBV10-2 and TRBJ1-6, with 9 bases aligning to TRBD1. The CDR3 consists of 17 residues. Germline values: CDR1 WSHSY, CDR2 SAAADI. The junction had 13 bases not matched to a gene; V was cut back by 5 bases and J by 8 bases. Written as DNA, the CDR3 is TGCGCCAGCAGTCTTCTCCCGGGACAGGGCCCCCATTCACCCCTCCACTTT. Protein sequence: CASSLLPGQGPHSPLHF.

The rearrangement joins TRBV4-2 to TRBJ1-5, with D unclear. V was cut by 0 bases and J by 4 bases, with 13 bases left in between. CDR1 LGHNA and CDR2 YNFKEQ come from the germline V gene. This CDR3 has 16 residues. The CDR3 DNA reads TGTGCCAGCAGCCAAGATTTCGGAGGTCGGAATCAGCCCCAGCATTTT. The encoded protein is CASSQDFGGRNQPQHF.

The chain combines TRBV11-1 with TRBJ2-4, with D uncertain. CDR3 length: 14 amino acids. Trimming removed 3 bases at V and 1 base at J, with 7 bases between. CDR1 SGHAT and CDR2 FQDESV come from the germline V gene (reference sequence). This CDR3 reads CASSLGSAKNIQYF. The CDR3 DNA sequence: TGTGCCAGCAGCTTGGGAAGCGCCAAAAACATTCAGTACTTC.

The chain carries TRBV9 and TRBJ2-1, with D perhaps matching TRBD1 or TRBD2 (5 bases each). In germline, CDR1 is SGDLS, CDR2 YYNGEE. V was pared by 4 bases and J by 11 bases, with 19 bases between. CDR3 size: 14 residues. The CDR3 spells CASSTPRWGTKQFF. The DNA for the CDR3 is TGTGCCAGCAGCACCCCCCGATGGGGGACGAAGCAGTTCTTC.

The chain combines TRBV27 with TRBJ1-4; the match to TRBD1 covers 7 bases. The junction had 2 bases not matched to a gene; V was cut back by 2 bases and J by 5 bases. CDR3 length equals 14 residues. Germline CDR1 MNHEY, CDR2 SMNVEV (reference sequence). The chain's CDR3 is CASSLNRGNEKLFF. The CDR3 DNA sequence: TGTGCCAGCAGTTTAAACAGGGGCAATGAAAAACTGTTTTTT.

The V and J genes are TRBV7-2 and TRBJ2-1, with D maybe TRBD2 (5 bases). Germline V lookup: CDR1 SGHTA, CDR2 FQGNSA. Trimming removed 5 bases at V and 9 bases at J, with 11 bases between. The CDR3 is 12 amino acids. The CDR3 nucleotides are TGTGCCAGCAGCCCCTCGGGGTTTGAGCAGTTCTTC. It specifies CASSPSGFEQFF.

This clone is a singleton in its sample. J is TRBJ2-3 and V is TRBV27; 7 bases align to TRBD1. Germline loops: CDR1 MNHEY, CDR2 SMNVEV (reference sequence). Trimming cost V 5 bases and J 2 bases; bases outside gene matches: 10. CDR3 length: 16 amino acids. CDR3 nucleotides: TGTGCCAGCAGTAACCCACAGGGGTCTTACACAGATACGCAGTATTTT. It codes for CASSNPQGSYTDTQYF.

CDR3 sequence reads: CARGPATDKNIQYF. DNA of the CDR3: TGTGCCAGGGGACCCGCGACAGACAAAAACATTCAGTACTTC. The chain uses TRBV21-1 and TRBJ2-4. TRBV21-1 has pseudogene status. The CDR3 totals 14 residues.

The rearrangement uses TRBV9 and TRBJ2-7, with D perhaps being TRBD1 or TRBD2 (5 bases each). The ends were cut back, 7 bases at V and 1 base at J, with 18 bases in the middle. The CDR3 spans 15 residues. Germline V gene sequence: CDR1 SGDLS, CDR2 YYNGEE. CDR3 residues: CASSRSGGQSYEQYF. As DNA, the CDR3 is TGTGCCAGCTCTCGTAGTGGGGGTCAGTCCTACGAGCAGTACTTC.

This clone was seen once. The chain uses TRBV7-2 and TRBJ2-7; 10 nucleotides agree with TRBD2. The CDR3 spans 13 residues. Looked up from germline, CDR1 is SGHTA and CDR2 is FQGNSA. The V gene end was trimmed by 3 bases and the J gene end by 6 bases; junction bases not matched to a gene: 2. The CDR3 DNA follows: TGTGCCAGCAGCTTGGGACTAGCGCCCGAGCAGTACTTC. Amino acids: CASSLGLAPEQYF.

CDR3 DNA: TGCGCCAGCAGGAGAGGGCTAGCGGGAGGTAGTGAGCAGTTCTTC. Protein sequence: CASRRGLAGGSEQFF. The gene calls are TRBV5-1 and TRBJ2-1, with 11 bases aligning to TRBD2. The CDR3 has 15 residues. In germline, CDR1 is SGHRS, CDR2 YFSETQ. V dropped 5 bases and J dropped 9; count of bases not matched to a gene: 10.

The chain couples TRBV28 to TRBJ2-5, with a possible D match to TRBD2 (6 bases). The CDR3 is made up of 14 amino acids. Germline lookup yields CDR1 MDHEN and CDR2 SYDVKM. The ends were cut back, 4 bases at V and 6 bases at J, with 15 bases in the middle. In nucleotides, the CDR3 is TGTGCCAGCAGTTCGGGACTCCCGGTTCAGACCCAGTACTTC. Residues: CASSSGLPVQTQYF.

The J gene is TRBJ2-7, the V gene TRBV30; D might be TRBD1 (6 bases). Germline lookup yields CDR1 GTSNPN and CDR2 SVGIG (reference sequence). CDR3 length: 12 residues. Trimming left V 4 bases short and J 2 bases short, with 9 bases between. Here the CDR3 DNA reads TGTGCCTGGACAGGGGCTACCTACGAGCAGTACTTC. The encoded protein is CAWTGATYEQYF.

This clone was seen once. CDR3: CASSPPDRTDTQYF. DNA for the CDR3: TGTGCCAGCTCACCACCGGACCGCACAGATACGCAGTATTTT. The genes are TRBV18 and TRBJ2-3; D is uncertain. Germline loops: CDR1 KGHSH, CDR2 LQKENI. The V end was cut by 0 bases, the J end by 1 base, with 5 bases between. The CDR3 contains 14 residues.

This rearrangement joins TRBV4-1 to TRBJ2-3; D remains ambiguous. The CDR3 runs to 15 residues. Germline-derived CDR1 and CDR2 are MGHRA and YSYEKL. V was cut by 1 base and J by 2 bases, with 10 bases left in between. CDR3 in amino acids: CASSQGGGYTDTQYF. The CDR3 nucleotides are TGCGCCAGCAGCCAAGGCGGCGGCTACACAGATACGCAGTATTTT.

This chain links TRBV9 with TRBJ1-1, with D uncertain. The CDR3 runs 14 residues. Per the germline V gene, CDR1 is SGDLS and CDR2 is YYNGEE. Trimming removed 0 bases at V and 1 base at J, with 7 bases between. The CDR3 DNA follows: TGTGCCAGCAGCGTAGACAGTCGGAACACTGAAGCTTTCTTT. It encodes CASSVDSRNTEAFF. The whole variable domain, remainder taken from reference TRBV9 and TRBJ1-1, is DSGVTQTPKHLITATGQRVTLRCSPRSGDLSVYWYQQSLDQGLQFLIQYYNGEERAKGNILERFSAQQFPDLHSELNLSSLELGDSALYFCASSVDSRNTEAFFGQGTRLTVV.

This clone was observed a single time. This sequence joins TRBV19 and TRBJ1-1; 11 bases map to TRBD1. From germline, CDR1 is LNHDA and CDR2 SQIVND (reference sequence). The J segment lost 4 bases and the V segment lost 5 bases, leaving 6 bases of the junction unmatched. This CDR3 is 15 amino acids long. The CDR3 region is CASSLRDRGGTEAFF. In DNA, the CDR3 is TGTGCCAGTAGTCTCCGGGACAGGGGGGGCACTGAAGCTTTCTTT.

The J gene is TRBJ1-2, the V gene TRBV19; D gene unclear. V was shortened by 7 bases and J by 4 bases, with 16 bases between the two germline ends. This CDR3 has 14 amino acids. CDR1 and CDR2 (germline): LNHDA, SQIVND (reference sequence). The CDR3 sequence is CASMSPQDPYGYTF. DNA of the CDR3: TGTGCCAGTATGTCGCCCCAGGACCCCTATGGCTACACCTTC.

The chain employs TRBV28 and TRBJ2-7, with 14 bases fitting TRBD2. The germline V gene has CDR1 MDHEN and CDR2 SYDVKM. The CDR3 extends over 15 amino acids. After removal of 5 bases from V and 3 bases from J, the junction contained 3 bases not matched to a gene. The CDR3 protein is CASSLGLAGVYEQYF. The CDR3 DNA follows: TGTGCCAGCAGTCTGGGACTAGCGGGAGTCTACGAGCAGTACTTC.

J is TRBJ2-1 and V is TRBV25-1; 9 bases map to TRBD2. The CDR3 spans 10 residues. V lost 8 bases to trimming and J lost 10 bases; unmatched junction nucleotides: 0. Germline assignment: CDR1 MGHDK and CDR2 SYGVNS. CDR3 in amino acids: CASGLAEQFF. In DNA, the CDR3 is TGTGCCAGCGGACTAGCGGAGCAGTTCTTC.

This clone was seen only a few times. In DNA, the CDR3 is TGTGCCAGCAGCTCCGACGGTGGGGGGTCTGAAGCTTTCTTT. It encodes CASSSDGGGSEAFF. The chain has TRBV5-8 and TRBJ1-1, with D possibly TRBD1 on 5 matching bases. The V and J ends lost 3 bases and 6 bases respectively, with 15 bases between them. Germline CDR1 is SGHTS and CDR2 is YDEGEE. The CDR3 has 14 residues.

V usage is TRBV3-1 (or the pseudogene TRBV3-2) and J usage is TRBJ2-7; 8 positions agree with TRBD1. Germline V CDR1 and CDR2: LGHDT, YNNKEL (reference sequence). Trimming cost V 4 bases and J 6 bases; bases outside gene matches: 11. The CDR3 runs 15 residues. The CDR3 loop is CASSPPTGALGEQYF. CDR3 coding DNA: TGTGCCAGCAGCCCCCCGACAGGGGCTCTCGGCGAGCAGTACTTC.